This T cell receptor beta chain appears in the sequencing data of a study of blood T cell repertoires in COVID-19. Turning to the study itself: Acute and convalescent COVID-19 specimens originated in the United States, Italy and Spain.

Only in-frame clones appear in the TCRdb table, and some are missing; sequencing was by immunoSEQ multiplex PCR. The profile shows some 110,000 clones, 86% of them singletons. Unmatched junction bases numbered 6, after V lost 4 bases and J lost 3 bases. CDR1 and CDR2 from the germline V gene are MNHEY and SMNVEV (reference sequence). This CDR3 is 15 amino acids long. The chain carries TRBV27 and TRBJ2-1; TRBD1 matches at 7 bases. This TCR came from a man between 65 and 79 years old who had recovered from COVID-19. The sample was peripheral blood. DNA of the CDR3: TGTGCCAGCAGTTCCCCAGGGACAGACTACAATGAGCAGTTCTTC. Translating it yields CASSSPGTDYNEQFF.